These 10 T cell receptor beta chains share one sample of origin, sequenced in a study of cytomegalovirus exposure and HLA in healthy donors. Primers included in the PCR were 60 Vbeta and 13 Jbeta primers. Using immunoSEQ multiplex PCR, the repertoire was profiled, and TCRdb retains in-frame clones only, with some absent. In the table there are fewer than 100,000 clones, around three quarters of which are singletons. Sample: PBMCs. These receptor sequences come from a man aged 35 to 55 in good health and CMV-seronegative.

In this sample, this clone turned up a few times. V and J are TRBV7-9 and TRBJ2-3; 8 nucleotides align to TRBD2. This CDR3 spans 17 amino acids. Germline CDR1 is SEHNR and CDR2 is FQNEAQ (reference sequence). The V segment lost 4 bases and the J segment 6 bases; nucleotides outside the gene matches: 15. DNA of the CDR3: TGTGCCAGCAGCTGGATTAGAGCGGGAGTAAATAGCGATACGCAGTATTTT. Translation: CASSWIRAGVNSDTQYF.

As for this clone: A junction end diverges from the germline sequence, so it may reflect a read error. J is TRBJ2-7 and V is TRBV7-9; D ambiguous. Germline V gene data show CDR1 as SEHNR and CDR2 as FQNEAQ (reference sequence). This CDR3 comprises 11 residues. CDR3 in amino acids: CSSSYRYEQYF. DNA of the CDR3: TGTTCCAGCAGCTACAGATACGAGCAGTACTTC.

The gene calls are TRBV4-2 and TRBJ2-5; 13 nucleotides match TRBD2. Trimming took 0 bases from V and 5 from J; bases not matched to a gene: 6. The germline V gene encodes CDR1 LGHNA and CDR2 YNFKEQ. The CDR3 is 17 amino acids. CDR3 region: CASSQEAGTSGVETQYF. As DNA, the CDR3 is TGTGCCAGCAGCCAAGAAGCAGGGACTAGCGGGGTGGAGACCCAGTACTTC.

The rearrangement uses TRBV6-5 and TRBJ1-1; D not resolved. The CDR3 totals 15 residues. V lost 8 bases to trimming and J lost 0 bases, with 16 bases between them. Germline lookup yields CDR1 MNHEY and CDR2 SVGAGI. CDR3 loop: CASSAGLGLNTEAFF. The CDR3 DNA is TGTGCCAGCTCTGCGGGTCTAGGATTGAACACTGAAGCTTTCTTT.

As to this clone: A read error may account for a junction end that differs from germline. This rearrangement joins TRBV7-9 to TRBJ1-2, with D perhaps matching TRBD1 (6 bases). Germline-derived CDR1 and CDR2 are SEHNR and FQNEAQ (reference sequence). The CDR3 contains 15 residues. CDR3 nucleotides: TGTTCCAGCAGCTTCACGGACAGTCCTGGCGGGGGCTACACCTTC. It specifies CSSSFTDSPGGGYTF.

This clone was picked up one time. J is TRBJ1-6 and V is TRBV7-2; possibly TRBD1 for D (5 bases). The CDR3 extends over 14 amino acids. Trimming removed 5 bases at V and 7 bases at J, with 12 bases between. Germline lookup yields CDR1 SGHTA and CDR2 FQGNSA. Here the CDR3 DNA reads TGTGCCAGCAGCCCAGACAGCAAGAATTCACCCCTCCACTTT. Amino acid sequence: CASSPDSKNSPLHF.

The rearrangement links TRBV6-5 to TRBJ2-7, with TRBD2 matching 8 bases. In germline, CDR1 is MNHEY, CDR2 SVGAGI. This CDR3 spans 16 amino acids. V dropped 4 bases and J dropped 3; count of bases not matched to a gene: 11. The CDR3 DNA is TGTGCCAGCAGTTCGTCCCGTAGCGGGATGCTCTACGAGCAGTACTTC. Residues: CASSSSRSGMLYEQYF.

Comments on this clone: Relative to the germline gene, one junction end is altered; a read error may explain this. V gene TRBV7-9 combines with J gene TRBJ1-5; D is possibly TRBD1 (5 bases). This CDR3 region has 17 residues. In germline, CDR1 is SEHNR, CDR2 FQNEAQ (reference sequence). Written as DNA, the CDR3 is TGTTCCAGCAGCCCCGAGGGAGGGGAACCTAGCAATCAGCCCCAGCATTTT. It is translated as CSSSPEGGEPSNQPQHF.

The rearrangement links TRBV15 to TRBJ2-1; perhaps TRBD2 as D (5 bases). Trimming took off 0 bases at V and 2 bases at J, with 23 bases between the two ends. The germline V gene has CDR1 LNHNV and CDR2 YYDKDF (reference sequence). CDR3 length: 20 amino acids. The CDR3 region has the DNA TGTGCCACCAGCAGAGATCTCATCCTAAGCGGTGAAGACCCCTACAATGAGCAGTTCTTC. It is translated as CATSRDLILSGEDPYNEQFF.

CDR3 nucleotide sequence: TGTGCCAGCAGTTTCGGAGGTGCCACCGGGGAGCTGTTTTTT. Protein sequence: CASSFGGATGELFF. The chain is built from TRBV28 and TRBJ2-2; possible D gene TRBD2, 5 bases. This CDR3 is 14 amino acids long. The V gene's germline CDR1 is MDHEN and CDR2 SYDVKM. V gave up 3 bases and J gave up 4 bases, with 9 bases separating them.